This T cell receptor (beta chain) appears in the sequencing data of a study of regulatory T cells in long-lasting Graves disease. The time point: newly diagnosed GD, antithyroid drugs for less than 3 months. PBMC-extracted RNA yielded the TCR library. This clonotype was recorded a few times. Germline V CDR1 and CDR2: MNHEY, SVGEGT. Trimming at V came to 5 bases and at J to 7 bases, leaving 4 bases not matched to a gene. This CDR3 is built from 15 residues. Libraries of TCR beta came from iRepertoire HTBI primers plus Arm-PCR of CDR3 regions. TCRdb analysed the multiplex PCR reads with MiXCR anew, one entry per CDR3 protein. The sample carries 450,000 to 500,000 distinct CDR3 sequences, roughly 16% recorded once. The same data also contributed to another study, on T cells in Graves' hyperthyroidism and ophthalmopathy.

The sequencing used peripheral blood mononuclear cells (PBMCs), collected at new diagnosis, from a patient treated with antithyroid drugs. The genes are TRBV6-2 or TRBV6-3 and TRBJ2-2; 13 positions agree with TRBD2. This clonotype was obtained from a man aged 35-49 years with Graves disease. In nucleotides, the CDR3 is TGTGCCAGCAGTCCGCGACTAGCGGGAGGCGGGGAGCTGTTTTTT. Its translation is CASSPRLAGGGELFF.